The 27 T cell receptor beta chains presented below share a single source sample, sequenced in a study of cytotoxic CD8 clonotypes in ibrutinib-treated CLL. Method: immunoSEQ multiplex PCR; TCRdb's copy keeps in-frame clones and lacks some. This table has some 130,000 clones, over 75% appearing once. The material was PBMCs, obtained after 24 months of ibrutinib treatment. All receptors come from a human donor with chronic lymphocytic leukemia.

The rearrangement joins TRBV4-1 to TRBJ2-1, with D possibly being TRBD1 or TRBD2 (5 bases each). The CDR3 length is 16 residues. From germline, CDR1 is MGHRA and CDR2 YSYEKL. Between the trimmed V and J ends, which lost 4 bases and 1 base, there was a span of 14 bases. The CDR3, as DNA: TGCGCCAGCAGCCGTGGGGGAACGGAGTCCTACAATGAGCAGTTCTTC. It encodes CASSRGGTESYNEQFF.

The rearrangement joins TRBV7-2 to TRBJ2-1; D remains unclear. The germline CDR1 and CDR2 sequences are SGHTA and FQGNSA. With 2 bases removed from V and 5 bases from J, the gap between germline ends came to 4 bases. The CDR3 is 12 amino acids. The DNA of the CDR3 is TGTGCCAGCAGCTTATTCCACAATGAGCAGTTCTTC. Residues: CASSLFHNEQFF. The variable domain in full, with the rest retrieved from reference TRBV7-2 and TRBJ2-1, is GAGVSQSPSNKVTEKGKDVELRCDPISGHTALYWYRQSLGQGLEFLIYFQGNSAPDKSGLPSDRFSAERTGGSVSTLTIQRTQQEDSAVYLCASSLFHNEQFFGPGTRLTVL.

V usage is TRBV6-5 and J usage is TRBJ1-2; TRBD1 matches at 12 bases. Trimming cost V 7 bases and J 6 bases; bases outside gene matches: 9. Per the germline V gene, CDR1 is MNHEY and CDR2 is SVGAGI. This CDR3 has 15 amino acids. CDR3 in DNA: TGTGCCAGCACCTCCGGGACAGGGGGCCCTGATGGCTACACCTTC. It encodes CASTSGTGGPDGYTF.

V is TRBV25-1 and J is TRBJ2-7; D might be TRBD2 (7 bases). The CDR3 runs 12 residues. Germline V gives CDR1 MGHDK, CDR2 SYGVNS. V was clipped by 7 bases and J by 2 bases, with 9 bases between them. The CDR3 DNA reads TGTGCCAGCATAGGGGGGGCCTACGAGCAGTACTTC. Its protein product is CASIGGAYEQYF.

This clone turned up a few times. This chain joins TRBV6-1 and TRBJ1-1; tentative D call: TRBD1 (6 bases). The germline V and J ends were trimmed by 6 bases and 9 bases, with 17 bases remaining between them. CDR1 is MNHNS, CDR2 SASEGT, per germline. The length of the CDR3 is 13 residues. The CDR3 coding sequence is TGTGCCAGCAGCCCCGCCCGTCAGGGGCAAGCTTTCTTT. This codes for CASSPARQGQAFF.

The V call is TRBV7-2, the J call TRBJ1-5, with 10 bases aligning to TRBD1. The CDR3 length is 16 residues. Per germline, CDR1 SGHTA and CDR2 FQGNSA. With 5 bases clipped from V and 7 bases from J, the junction kept 11 bases outside the gene matches. CDR3 sequence (DNA): TGTGCCAGCAGCCCCCTGCCGGGACAGGGGAGACAGCCCCAGCATTTT. It is translated as CASSPLPGQGRQPQHF.

The chain has TRBV7-2 and TRBJ1-2; no firm D call. The CDR3 extends over 14 amino acids. Germline V CDR1 and CDR2: SGHTA, FQGNSA. The ends were cut back, 1 base at V and 2 bases at J, with 8 bases in the middle. CDR3 sequence: CASSLVIGNYGYTF. The CDR3 DNA is TGTGCCAGCAGCTTAGTCATAGGGAACTATGGCTACACCTTC.

This sequence joins TRBV6-1 and TRBJ2-7, with D perhaps being TRBD1 or TRBD2 (6 bases each). The CDR3 is 18 residues long. Germline lookup yields CDR1 MNHNS and CDR2 SASEGT. Trimming removed 4 bases at V and 2 bases at J, with 24 bases between. The chain's CDR3 is CASSAQGTLRHSPYEQYF. CDR3 in DNA: TGTGCCAGCAGTGCTCAGGGGACTTTGCGACATTCCCCCTACGAGCAGTACTTC.

The chain couples TRBV28 to TRBJ2-5; 12 nucleotides line up with TRBD2. Germline trimming cut 4 bases from V and 6 bases from J; bases unmatched to any gene: 6. This CDR3 has 15 amino acids. Germline CDR1 reads MDHEN; CDR2 reads SYDVKM. In DNA form, the CDR3 reads TGTGCCAGCAGTTCTAGCGGGAGGGCCGGAAAGACCCAGTACTTC. Translated, it gives CASSSSGRAGKTQYF. Using reference TRBV28 and TRBJ2-5 for the parts outside the CDR3, the full variable domain is DVKVTQSSRYLVKRTGEKVFLECVQDMDHENMFWYRQDPGLGLRLIYFSYDVKMKEKGDIPEGYSVSREKKERFSLILESASTNQTSMYLCASSSSGRAGKTQYFGPGTRLLVL.

The chain links TRBV4-1 to TRBJ2-6, with a possible D match to TRBD2 (7 bases). CDR3 length: 21 residues. V was cut by 1 base and J by 0 bases, with 22 bases left in between. Germline V CDR1 and CDR2: MGHRA, YSYEKL. Written as DNA, the CDR3 is TGCGCCAGCAGCCAAGTCAATCTCTTTGGGGGGGCCAGCTCTGGGGCCAACGTCCTGACTTTC. This sequence encodes CASSQVNLFGGASSGANVLTF.

The J gene is TRBJ1-1, the V gene TRBV7-2, with unresolved D. The CDR3 sequence is 14 residues long. Germline CDR1 and CDR2: SGHTA and FQGNSA. The V and J ends lost 0 bases and 1 base respectively, with 6 bases between them. DNA for the CDR3: TGTGCCAGCAGCTTAGCGAGCACGAACACTGAAGCTTTCTTT. This sequence encodes CASSLASTNTEAFF. The variable domain in full, with the rest retrieved from reference TRBV7-2 and TRBJ1-1, is GAGVSQSPSNKVTEKGKDVELRCDPISGHTALYWYRQSLGQGLEFLIYFQGNSAPDKSGLPSDRFSAERTGGSVSTLTIQRTQQEDSAVYLCASSLASTNTEAFFGQGTRLTVV.

The chain combines TRBV19 with TRBJ1-1; 7 positions agree with TRBD1. This CDR3 is built from 13 residues. CDR1 and CDR2 (germline): LNHDA, SQIVND (reference sequence). Losses at the gene ends were 6 bases for V and 0 bases for J; bases not matched to a gene: 1. This CDR3 is CASSDRVNTEAFF. CDR3 DNA: TGTGCCAGTAGCGACAGGGTGAACACTGAAGCTTTCTTT.

CDR3 sequence: CASRSGGGWTTGNTEAFF. The CDR3, as DNA: TGTGCCAGCAGATCAGGGGGGGGCTGGACCACGGGGAACACTGAAGCTTTCTTT. This chain links TRBV13 with TRBJ1-1, with TRBD1 matching 7 bases. The V segment lost 6 bases and the J segment 1 base; nucleotides outside the gene matches: 17. The CDR3 has 18 residues. CDR1 and CDR2 from the germline V gene are PRHDT and FYEKMQ (reference sequence).

In this sample, this clone turned up a few times. This rearrangement joins TRBV4-2 to TRBJ2-3, with D perhaps being TRBD1 or TRBD2 (5 bases each). The CDR3 consists of 17 residues. The germline V gene encodes CDR1 LGHNA and CDR2 YNFKEQ. V gave up 4 bases and J gave up 0 bases, with 17 bases separating them. CDR3 in amino acids: CASSLDGAASSTDTQYF. CDR3 in DNA: TGTGCCAGCAGCCTAGACGGGGCGGCGAGTAGCACAGATACGCAGTATTTT.

This clone appeared once. The chain uses TRBV6-5 and TRBJ1-1; D might be TRBD1 (6 bases). V lost 2 bases, J lost 2 bases, and 12 bases lay in between. This CDR3 has 15 amino acids. CDR1 and CDR2 (germline): MNHEY, SVGAGI. CDR3 in amino acids: CASSYGGHPNTEAFF. The DNA of the CDR3 is TGTGCCAGCAGTTACGGGGGACACCCTAACACTGAAGCTTTCTTT.

This clone was seen a handful of times. The rearrangement links TRBV30 to TRBJ2-2, with D maybe TRBD1 (6 bases). Germline CDR1 is GTSNPN and CDR2 is SVGIG (reference sequence). The CDR3 covers 16 residues. V was pared by 2 bases and J by 4 bases, with 17 bases between. The CDR3 region has the DNA TGTGCCTGGAGTACACCAGGGGCGTTGCGCACCGGGGAGCTGTTTTTT. It translates to CAWSTPGALRTGELFF.

The rearrangement joins TRBV15 to TRBJ2-2; D unclear. This CDR3 is 15 amino acids long. In germline, CDR1 is LNHNV, CDR2 YYDKDF (reference sequence). V gave up 0 bases and J gave up 4 bases, with 9 bases separating them. The CDR3 loop reads CATSRDLLATGELFF. The CDR3, as DNA: TGTGCCACCAGCAGAGATCTATTGGCCACCGGGGAGCTGTTTTTT.

The rearrangement links TRBV5-1 to TRBJ2-6; D is unclear. Germline V gene lookup returns CDR1 SGHRS and CDR2 YFSETQ. This CDR3 region has 15 residues. Trimming shortened V by 0 bases and J by 1 base, and 5 bases separated the two germline ends. The CDR3 DNA is TGCGCCAGCAGCTTGGTAGTTTCTGGGGCCAACGTCCTGACTTTC. Translated, it gives CASSLVVSGANVLTF.

This rearrangement joins TRBV5-4 to TRBJ2-7; D not resolved. Germline V gene lookup returns CDR1 SGHNT and CDR2 YYREEE (reference sequence). The CDR3 runs 13 residues. V lost 1 base, J lost 3 bases, and 8 bases lay in between. CDR3 loop: CASSLPGNYEQYF. The DNA of the CDR3 is TGTGCCAGCAGCTTGCCAGGAAACTACGAGCAGTACTTC.

V usage is TRBV19 and J usage is TRBJ1-2, with TRBD1 matching 7 bases. With 6 bases clipped from V and 4 bases from J, the junction kept 11 bases outside the gene matches. The CDR3 totals 15 residues. In germline, CDR1 is LNHDA, CDR2 SQIVND (reference sequence). DNA of the CDR3: TGTGCCAGTAGCCGCGGAACCCGGACAGGCTATGGCTACACCTTC. Its protein is CASSRGTRTGYGYTF. The whole variable domain, filled in from reference TRBV19 and TRBJ1-2, reads DGGITQSPKYLFRKEGQNVTLSCEQNLNHDAMYWYRQDPGQGLRLIYYSQIVNDFQKGDIAEGYSVSREKKESFPLTVTSAQKNPTAFYLCASSRGTRTGYGYTFGSGTRLTVV.

This chain connects TRBV4-3 to TRBJ2-5; D is unclear. TRBJ2-7 matches the DNA end more closely, so the J call is doubtful. Per the germline V gene, CDR1 is LGHNA and CDR2 is YSLEER. CDR3 length equals 15 residues. In nucleotides, the CDR3 is TGCGCCAGCAGCCAAGAGACTTTAAGCTCCTACGAGCAGTACTTC. It yields the protein CASSQETLSSYEQYF.

The chain carries TRBV7-9 and TRBJ2-5, with TRBD2 identical over 9 bases. This CDR3 is built from 14 residues. The V gene's germline CDR1 is SEHNR and CDR2 FQNEAQ (reference sequence). J gave up 5 bases and V 11 bases, and 12 bases lay outside the gene matches. The CDR3 region has the DNA TGTGCCGCCGGAGTAGCGGGAGCGGGTGAGACCCAGTACTTC. It is translated as CAAGVAGAGETQYF. Together with reference TRBV7-9 and TRBJ2-5, the CDR3 gives the full variable domain: DTGVSQNPRHKITKRGQNVTFRCDPISEHNRLYWYRQTLGQGPEFLTYFQNEAQLEKSRLLSDRFSAERPKGSFSTLEIQRTEQGDSAMYLCAAGVAGAGETQYFGPGTRLLVL.

This clone has just a few counts. V and J are TRBV27 and TRBJ2-1; D uncertain. The CDR3 contains 17 residues. Per the germline V gene, CDR1 is MNHEY and CDR2 is SMNVEV (reference sequence). The V and J ends lost 5 bases and 7 bases respectively, with 24 bases between them. Here the CDR3 reads CASSLDGPLWPRNEQFF. The CDR3 DNA follows: TGTGCCAGCAGTCTCGATGGACCACTGTGGCCCAGAAATGAGCAGTTCTTC.

The DNA of the CDR3 is TGTGCCAGCAGCTTCCCCGCGTCCGATACGCAGTATTTT. It yields the protein CASSFPASDTQYF. This rearrangement joins TRBV5-4 to TRBJ2-3; D gene unclear. The length of the CDR3 is 13 residues. Germline CDR1 and CDR2: SGHNT and YYREEE (reference sequence). The V gene lost 2 bases and the J gene lost 6 bases, with 10 bases spanning the gap. Combining the CDR3 with reference TRBV5-4 and TRBJ2-3 gives the whole variable domain ETGVTQSPTHLIKTRGQQVTLRCSSQSGHNTVSWYQQALGQGPQFIFQYYREEENGRGNFPPRFSGLQFPNYSSELNVNALELDDSALYLCASSFPASDTQYFGPGTRLTVL.

This clone was recorded only once. The rearrangement uses TRBV2 and TRBJ2-5, with 11 positions matching TRBD2. Germline V gene data show CDR1 as SNHLY and CDR2 as FYNNEI. V was pared by 3 bases and J by 5 bases, with 5 bases of the junction left unmatched. CDR3 size: 15 residues. The CDR3 DNA sequence: TGTGCCAGCAGTGATATTAGCGGGAGGGGGGAGACCCAGTACTTC. Translation: CASSDISGRGETQYF.

This clone was seen ten or more times. The gene calls are TRBV4-2 and TRBJ1-2, with D hard to call. Trimming cost V 5 bases and J 3 bases, with 4 bases left between them. The CDR3 sequence is 11 residues long. Germline CDR1 LGHNA, CDR2 YNFKEQ. As DNA, the CDR3 is TGTGCCAGCAGCAGGGACTATGGCTACACCTTC. Protein sequence: CASSRDYGYTF.

CDR3 bases: TGTGCCAGCAACTATAATCAGGGTAATGAGCAGTTCTTC. Encoded protein: CASNYNQGNEQFF. The genes are TRBV6-5 and TRBJ2-1, with D tentatively TRBD1 (5 bases). Germline CDR1 reads MNHEY; CDR2 reads SVGAGI. The length of the CDR3 is 13 residues. Trimming removed 7 bases at V and 7 bases at J, with 14 bases between.